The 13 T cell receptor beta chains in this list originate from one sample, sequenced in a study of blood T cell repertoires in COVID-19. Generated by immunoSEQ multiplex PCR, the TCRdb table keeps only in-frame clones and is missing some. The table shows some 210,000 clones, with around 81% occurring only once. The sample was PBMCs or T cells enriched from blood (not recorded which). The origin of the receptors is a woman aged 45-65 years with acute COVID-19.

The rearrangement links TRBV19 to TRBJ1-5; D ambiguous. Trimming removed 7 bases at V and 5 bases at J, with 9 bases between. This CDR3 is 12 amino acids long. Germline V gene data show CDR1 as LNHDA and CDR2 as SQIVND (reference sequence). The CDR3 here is CASTHRDQPQHF. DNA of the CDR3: TGTGCCAGTACCCACCGGGATCAGCCCCAGCATTTT.

The CDR3, as DNA: TGTGCCAGCAGTTCCTCGGACAGGGATTATGGCTACACCTTC. Its translation: CASSSSDRDYGYTF. The chain is built from TRBV28 and TRBJ1-2; 8 positions match TRBD1. After removal of 4 bases from V and 5 bases from J, the junction contained 6 bases not matched to a gene. Germline V CDR1 and CDR2: MDHEN, SYDVKM. The CDR3 sequence is 14 residues long.

The CDR3 DNA sequence: TGTGCCAGCAGCTTAGGTTCCGGGGGTCCCACTGAAGCTTTCTTT. Its translation: CASSLGSGGPTEAFF. This rearrangement joins TRBV11-3 to TRBJ1-1, with D perhaps TRBD1 (5 bases). Germline V lookup: CDR1 SGHNT, CDR2 YENEEA. This CDR3 is 15 amino acids long. The V end was cut by 1 base, the J end by 4 bases, with 13 bases between.

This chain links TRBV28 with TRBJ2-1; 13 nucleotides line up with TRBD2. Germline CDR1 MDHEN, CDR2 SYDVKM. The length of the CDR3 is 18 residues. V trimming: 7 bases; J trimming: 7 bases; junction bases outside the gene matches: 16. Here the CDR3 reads CASTPGGVTSGRLNEQFF. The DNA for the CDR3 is TGTGCCAGCACCCCTGGGGGGGTGACTAGCGGGAGGTTGAATGAGCAGTTCTTC.

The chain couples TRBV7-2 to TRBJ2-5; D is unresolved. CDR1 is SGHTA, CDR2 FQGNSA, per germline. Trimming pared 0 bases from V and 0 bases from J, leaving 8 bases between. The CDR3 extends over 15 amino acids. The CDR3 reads CASSLAGAYQETQYF. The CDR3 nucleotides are TGTGCCAGCAGCTTAGCCGGAGCGTACCAAGAGACCCAGTACTTC.

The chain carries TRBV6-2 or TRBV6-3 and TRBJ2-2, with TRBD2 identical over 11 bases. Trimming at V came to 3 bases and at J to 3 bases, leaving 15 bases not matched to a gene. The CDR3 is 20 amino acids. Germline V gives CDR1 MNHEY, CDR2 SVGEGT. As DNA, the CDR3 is TGTGCCAGCAGTTATCAATCTAGCGGGGGGCCCTTACTTTACACCGGGGAGCTGTTTTTT. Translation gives CASSYQSSGGPLLYTGELFF.

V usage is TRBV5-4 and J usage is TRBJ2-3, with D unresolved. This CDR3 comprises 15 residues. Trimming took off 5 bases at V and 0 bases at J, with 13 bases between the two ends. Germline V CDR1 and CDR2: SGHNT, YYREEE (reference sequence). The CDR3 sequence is CASSFYGTSTDTQYF. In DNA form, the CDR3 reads TGTGCCAGCAGTTTTTACGGTACTAGCACAGATACGCAGTATTTT.

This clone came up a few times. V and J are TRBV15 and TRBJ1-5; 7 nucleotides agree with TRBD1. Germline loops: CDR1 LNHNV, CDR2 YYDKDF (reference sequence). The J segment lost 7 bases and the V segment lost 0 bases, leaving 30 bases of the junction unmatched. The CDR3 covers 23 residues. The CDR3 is CATSRDDEPTGDARCILDQPQHF. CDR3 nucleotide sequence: TGTGCCACCAGCAGAGACGATGAACCTACAGGGGACGCGCGATGCATACTTGACCAGCCCCAGCATTTT.

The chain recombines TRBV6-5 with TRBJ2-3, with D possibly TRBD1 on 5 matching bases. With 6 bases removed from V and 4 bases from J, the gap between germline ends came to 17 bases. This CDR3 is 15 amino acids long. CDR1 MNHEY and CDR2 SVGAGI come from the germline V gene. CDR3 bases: TGTGCCAGCAGCCCCCTCTACAGGTCGGCAGATACGCAGTATTTT. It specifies CASSPLYRSADTQYF.

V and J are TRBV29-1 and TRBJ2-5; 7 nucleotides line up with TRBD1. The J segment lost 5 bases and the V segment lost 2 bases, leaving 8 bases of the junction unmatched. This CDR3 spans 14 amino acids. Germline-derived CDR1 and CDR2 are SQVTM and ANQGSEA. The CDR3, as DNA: TGCAGCGTTGAAACACAGGGGAGAAGGGAGACCCAGTACTTC. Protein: CSVETQGRRETQYF. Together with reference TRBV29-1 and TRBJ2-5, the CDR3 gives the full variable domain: SAVISQKPSRDICQRGTSLTIQCQVDSQVTMMFWYRQQPGQSLTLIATANQGSEATYESGFVIDKFPISRPNLTFSTLTVSNMSPEDSSIYLCSVETQGRRETQYFGPGTRLLVL.

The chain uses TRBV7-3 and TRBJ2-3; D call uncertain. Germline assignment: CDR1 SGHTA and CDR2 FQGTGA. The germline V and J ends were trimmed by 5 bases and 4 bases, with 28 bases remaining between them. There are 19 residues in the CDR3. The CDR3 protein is CASSPRGVTGSLSADTQYF. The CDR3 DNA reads TGTGCCAGCAGCCCCCGTGGAGTCACCGGCTCATTGAGCGCAGATACGCAGTATTTT.

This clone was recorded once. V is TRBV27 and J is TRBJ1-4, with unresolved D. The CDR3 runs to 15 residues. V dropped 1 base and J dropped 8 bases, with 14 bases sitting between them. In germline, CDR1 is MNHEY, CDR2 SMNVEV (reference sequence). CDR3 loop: CASSLFSGSGEKLFF. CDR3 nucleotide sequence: TGTGCCAGCAGTTTATTCTCCGGGAGTGGAGAAAAACTGTTTTTT.

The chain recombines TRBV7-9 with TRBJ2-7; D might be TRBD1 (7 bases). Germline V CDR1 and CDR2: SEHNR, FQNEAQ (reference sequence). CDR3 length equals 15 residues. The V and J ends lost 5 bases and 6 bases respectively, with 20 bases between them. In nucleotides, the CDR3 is TGTGCCAGCAGCCTTCCGGGACAGATGGGGGGCGAGCAGTACTTC. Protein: CASSLPGQMGGEQYF.